These 2 T cell receptor beta chains came from one sample sequenced in a study of blood T cell repertoires in COVID-19 (dated by TCRdb to 2019 to 2021). The library came from the immunoSEQ multiplex PCR assay. TCRdb holds this immuneACCESS table with in-frame rearrangements only. Some clones are missing; in checked studies, unresolved V genes explain under half, and the rest has no known cause. The table for this sample lists roughly 130,000 clones; under 85% of them were counted only once. The leading ten clones occupy more than 10% of the sample. The specimen was peripheral blood. The receptors were sampled from a woman aged 55-69 years with acute or convalescent COVID-19.

This chain uses TRBV29-1 with TRBJ1-2; possibly TRBD1 for D (6 bases). CDR3 length: 15 amino acids. Trimming removed 3 bases at V and 1 base at J, with 15 bases between. The germline V gene encodes CDR1 SQVTM and CDR2 ANQGSEA. For the CDR3, the DNA is TGCAGCGTTGATATAGGGCAGGGGATTAACTATGGCTACACCTTC. Protein sequence: CSVDIGQGINYGYTF.

The chain combines TRBV7-8 with TRBJ1-5; 7 bases fit TRBD1. The germline V gene has CDR1 SGHVS and CDR2 FQNEAQ. V lost 1 base, J lost 9 bases, and 9 bases stayed unmatched. The length of the CDR3 is 15 residues. The CDR3 sequence: CASSLDSGQKGPQHF. The CDR3 coding sequence is TGTGCCAGCAGCTTAGATTCGGGACAGAAAGGGCCCCAGCATTTT. Full variable domain (missing parts from reference TRBV7-8 and TRBJ1-5): GAGVSQSPRYKVAKRGQDVALRCDPISGHVSLFWYQQALGQGPEFLTYFQNEAQLDKSGLPSDRFFAERPEGSVSTLKIQRTQQEDSAVYLCASSLDSGQKGPQHFGDGTRLSIL.